The 18 T cell receptor beta chains listed next were all sequenced from one sample in a study of T cell changes during pregnancy in multiple sclerosis. Libraries were prepared by immunoSEQ multiplex PCR; TCRdb keeps only in-frame clonotypes and omits some of them. The sample includes around 100,000 clones, around nine tenths of them seen just once. The sample in question was peripheral blood, obtained in the second trimester of pregnancy. The receptors derive from a female donor with multiple sclerosis, enrolled in a pregnancy study.

The CDR3 DNA reads as TGTGCCAGCTCACCGCAAAGGGGGCCGCTGGTCAATGAAAAACTGTTTTTT. Protein: CASSPQRGPLVNEKLFF. The chain has TRBV18 and TRBJ1-4; 7 bases map to TRBD1. Germline V gene lookup returns CDR1 KGHSH and CDR2 LQKENI. V shed 3 bases, J shed 5 bases, and the junction held 12 bases outside the gene matches. CDR3 length: 17 residues.

This chain uses TRBV10-3 with TRBJ2-1; D unresolved. V was pared by 2 bases and J by 0 bases, with 8 bases between. Looked up from germline, CDR1 is ENHRY and CDR2 is SYGVKD. The CDR3 is made up of 15 amino acids. This chain's CDR3 is CAISEGQSSYNEQFF. The DNA of the CDR3 is TGTGCCATCAGTGAGGGGCAGAGCTCCTACAATGAGCAGTTCTTC.

The chain uses TRBV19 and TRBJ1-2, with D possibly being TRBD1 (5 bases). This CDR3 spans 16 amino acids. V was pared by 1 base and J by 7 bases, with 19 bases between. CDR1 is LNHDA, CDR2 SQIVND, per germline (reference sequence). The CDR3 nucleotides read TGTGCCAGTAGTATAGCCGGGACTCCTAAGGGGAGTGGCTACACCTTC. It codes for CASSIAGTPKGSGYTF.

This chain connects TRBV19 to TRBJ2-7; tentatively, D is TRBD1 (6 bases). The CDR3 is made up of 13 amino acids. The ends were cut back, 9 bases at V and 3 bases at J, with 15 bases in the middle. Germline-derived CDR1 and CDR2 are LNHDA and SQIVND (reference sequence). DNA of the CDR3: TGTGCCAGCCGATACAGGGATAGCTACGAGCAGTACTTC. Protein: CASRYRDSYEQYF.

The chain carries TRBV5-1 and TRBJ1-2, with no clear D. Trimming removed 0 bases at V and 10 bases at J, with 16 bases between. The germline V gene has CDR1 SGHRS and CDR2 YFSETQ. This CDR3 is built from 14 residues. The CDR3 here is CASSLGHPSGVYTF. The CDR3 DNA follows: TGCGCCAGCAGCTTGGGACACCCGAGCGGGGTCTACACCTTC.

V is TRBV27 and J is TRBJ2-2; D is perhaps TRBD2 (5 bases). Germline V gene data show CDR1 as MNHEY and CDR2 as SMNVEV (reference sequence). Deletions cut 3 bases from V and 6 bases from J, with 17 bases between. The CDR3 extends over 16 amino acids. The DNA of the CDR3 is TGTGCCAGCAGTTTTAACGGACTCCGAGTTCCCGGGGAGCTGTTTTTT. Its translation is CASSFNGLRVPGELFF.

The chain employs TRBV29-1 and TRBJ2-3, with 7 bases lining up with TRBD2. This CDR3 has 15 amino acids. The germline CDR1 and CDR2 sequences are SQVTM and ANQGSEA. Trimming took 6 bases from V and 2 from J; bases not matched to a gene: 11. This CDR3 is CSVDGRLANTDTQYF. The CDR3 DNA sequence: TGCAGCGTCGATGGCAGACTAGCCAACACAGATACGCAGTATTTT.

The chain carries TRBV21-1 and TRBJ2-2; the table assigns TRBD2, which was not confirmed against the DNA. TRBV21-1 is labeled a pseudogene. The CDR3 spans 15 residues. CDR3 region: CASSTGLCRTGELFF. The CDR3 coding sequence is TGTGCCAGCAGCACAGGACTTTGTAGGACCGGGGAGCTGTTTTTT.

V usage is TRBV5-8 and J usage is TRBJ2-3; D is ambiguous. The CDR3 covers 14 residues. Germline V CDR1 and CDR2: SGHTS, YDEGEE. V lost 4 bases, J lost 0 bases, and 9 bases lay in between. The CDR3 spells CASSQARSTDTQYF. For the CDR3, the DNA is TGTGCCAGCAGCCAGGCCCGGAGCACAGATACGCAGTATTTT.

This chain joins TRBV2 and TRBJ2-3; TRBD2 matches at 8 bases. From germline, CDR1 is SNHLY and CDR2 FYNNEI. The CDR3 length is 17 residues. V was pared by 4 bases and J by 3 bases, with 12 bases of the junction left unmatched. The DNA for the CDR3 is TGTGCCAGCAGTGGTGCGATACTAGCGGACTATACAGATACGCAGTATTTT. This codes for CASSGAILADYTDTQYF.

J is TRBJ2-2 and V is TRBV27; 7 nucleotides agree with TRBD1. V lost 4 bases, J lost 5 bases, and 4 bases stayed unmatched. The CDR3 is 14 residues long. Looked up from germline, CDR1 is MNHEY and CDR2 is SMNVEV (reference sequence). For the CDR3, the DNA is TGTGCCAGCAGTTCGACAGGGTTGACCGGGGAGCTGTTTTTT. This gives the protein CASSSTGLTGELFF.

This clone was counted once. The chain recombines TRBV5-1 with TRBJ2-3; 8 bases map to TRBD2. V was clipped by 4 bases and J by 6 bases; unmatched bases: 10. CDR1 and CDR2 from the germline V gene are SGHRS and YFSETQ. The CDR3 length is 15 residues. CDR3 in amino acids: CASSPPSGWLDTQYF. The CDR3, as DNA: TGCGCCAGCAGCCCTCCTAGCGGGTGGCTTGATACGCAGTATTTT.

The V call is TRBV7-9, the J call TRBJ2-5; 10 nucleotides align to TRBD2. V shed 4 bases and J 2 bases; nucleotides not matched to a gene: 7. The CDR3 is made up of 16 amino acids. Germline CDR1 is SEHNR and CDR2 is FQNEAQ (reference sequence). The CDR3 sequence is CASSSLAGDPQETQYF. As DNA, the CDR3 is TGTGCCAGCAGCTCGCTAGCGGGGGACCCTCAAGAGACCCAGTACTTC.

This clone has only one observation. The chain uses TRBV21-1 and TRBJ1-5. TRBV21-1 counts as a pseudogene. This CDR3 contains 13 residues. Written as DNA, the CDR3 is TGTGCCAGCAGCACCCGAGGCGATCAGCCCCAGCATTTT. This gives the protein CASSTRGDQPQHF.

To note about this clone: Other DNA sequences in the same sample also yield this CDR3. The chain carries TRBV2 and TRBJ1-2, with TRBD1 matching over 7 bases. CDR3 length: 13 residues. Trimming took 3 bases from V and 3 from J; bases not matched to a gene: 1. The germline V gene has CDR1 SNHLY and CDR2 FYNNEI. CDR3 in DNA: TGTGCCAGCAGTGAGCAGGGGGACTATGGCTACACCTTC. It codes for CASSEQGDYGYTF.

J is TRBJ2-7 and V is TRBV5-1; D is uncertain. V was clipped by 0 bases and J by 0 bases, with 10 bases between them. The germline V gene has CDR1 SGHRS and CDR2 YFSETQ. This CDR3 contains 15 residues. The CDR3, as DNA: TGCGCCAGCAGCTTGGAGCACAGAACCTCCTACGAGCAGTACTTC. It specifies CASSLEHRTSYEQYF.

The J gene is TRBJ2-7, the V gene TRBV11-3; 9 bases agree with TRBD1. Germline values: CDR1 SGHNT, CDR2 YENEEA. J was trimmed by 6 bases and V by 5 bases; bases with no gene match: 11. The CDR3 has 15 residues. The CDR3 here is CASSEGPRQGGEQYF. The CDR3 coding sequence is TGTGCCAGCAGCGAAGGCCCGAGACAGGGGGGCGAGCAGTACTTC.

J is TRBJ2-1 and V is TRBV18; 12 bases match TRBD2. Germline-derived CDR1 and CDR2 are KGHSH and LQKENI. This CDR3 has 16 residues. With V trimmed by 6 bases and J by 5 bases, 8 bases remained unmatched. CDR3 protein: CASSLGLAGGDNEQFF. The CDR3 region has the DNA TGTGCCAGCTCGCTCGGCCTAGCGGGGGGGGACAATGAGCAGTTCTTC.